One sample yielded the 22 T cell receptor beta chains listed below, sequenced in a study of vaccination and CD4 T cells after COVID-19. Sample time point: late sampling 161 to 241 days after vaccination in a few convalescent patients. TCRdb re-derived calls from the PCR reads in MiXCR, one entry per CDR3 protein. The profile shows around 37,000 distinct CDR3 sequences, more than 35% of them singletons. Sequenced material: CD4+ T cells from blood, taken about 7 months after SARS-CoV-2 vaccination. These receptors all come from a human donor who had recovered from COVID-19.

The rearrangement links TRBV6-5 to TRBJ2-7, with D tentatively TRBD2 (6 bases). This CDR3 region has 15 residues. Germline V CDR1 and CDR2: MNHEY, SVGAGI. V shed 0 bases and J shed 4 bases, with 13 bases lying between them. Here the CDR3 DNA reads TGTGCCAGCAGTTACTCGAAAGGAGGGAGATACGAGCAGTACTTC. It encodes CASSYSKGGRYEQYF.

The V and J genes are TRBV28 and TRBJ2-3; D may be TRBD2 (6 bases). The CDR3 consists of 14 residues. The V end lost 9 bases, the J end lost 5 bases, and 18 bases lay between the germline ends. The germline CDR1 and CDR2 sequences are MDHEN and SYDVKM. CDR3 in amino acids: CASGTLVRKDTQYF. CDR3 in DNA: TGTGCCAGTGGGACTCTCGTCCGGAAAGATACGCAGTATTTT.

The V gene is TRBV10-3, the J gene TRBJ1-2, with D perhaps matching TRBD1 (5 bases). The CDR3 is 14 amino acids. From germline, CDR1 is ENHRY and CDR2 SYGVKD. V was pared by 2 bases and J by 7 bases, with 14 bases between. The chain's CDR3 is CAISEGAASSGYTF. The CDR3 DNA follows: TGTGCCATCAGTGAGGGGGCGGCTTCAAGTGGCTACACCTTC.

The CDR3, as DNA: TGTGCCAGCAGTGAACAGGGGAGGAGGGATGGCTACACCTTC. Translation: CASSEQGRRDGYTF. V is TRBV6-1 and J is TRBJ1-2, with a weak D call TRBD1 (6 bases). The CDR3 length is 14 residues. V lost 2 bases and J 6 bases, leaving 13 bases between the germline ends. CDR1 and CDR2 (germline): MNHNS, SASEGT.

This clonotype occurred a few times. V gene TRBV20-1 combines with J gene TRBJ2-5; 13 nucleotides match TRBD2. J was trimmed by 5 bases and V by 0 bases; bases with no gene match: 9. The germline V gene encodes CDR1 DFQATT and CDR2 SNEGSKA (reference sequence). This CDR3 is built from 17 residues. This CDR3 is CSARDWTSGSDVETQYF. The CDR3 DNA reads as TGCAGTGCTAGAGATTGGACTAGCGGGAGTGATGTGGAGACCCAGTACTTC.

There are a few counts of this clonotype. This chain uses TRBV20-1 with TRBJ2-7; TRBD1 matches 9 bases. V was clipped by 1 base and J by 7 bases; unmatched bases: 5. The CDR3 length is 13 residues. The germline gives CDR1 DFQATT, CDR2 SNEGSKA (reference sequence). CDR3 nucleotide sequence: TGCAGTGCTAGAGTACAGGGGGCGCGAGAGCAGTACTTC. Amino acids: CSARVQGAREQYF.

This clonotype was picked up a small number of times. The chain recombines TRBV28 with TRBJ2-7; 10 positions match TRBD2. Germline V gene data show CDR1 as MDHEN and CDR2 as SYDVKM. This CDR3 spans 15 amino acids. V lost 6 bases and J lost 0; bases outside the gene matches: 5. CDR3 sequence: CASSRKREGSYEQYF. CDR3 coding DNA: TGTGCCAGCAGCAGGAAGCGGGAGGGCTCCTACGAGCAGTACTTC. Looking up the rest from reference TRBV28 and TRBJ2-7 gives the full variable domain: DVKVTQSSRYLVKRTGEKVFLECVQDMDHENMFWYRQDPGLGLRLIYFSYDVKMKEKGDIPEGYSVSREKKERFSLILESASTNQTSMYLCASSRKREGSYEQYFGPGTRLTVT.

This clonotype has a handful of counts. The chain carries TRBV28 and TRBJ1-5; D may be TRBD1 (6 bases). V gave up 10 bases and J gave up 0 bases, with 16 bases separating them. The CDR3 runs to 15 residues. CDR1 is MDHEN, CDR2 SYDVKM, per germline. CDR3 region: CATLRTAYSNQPQHF. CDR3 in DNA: TGTGCCACCCTAAGGACAGCGTATAGCAATCAGCCCCAGCATTTT.

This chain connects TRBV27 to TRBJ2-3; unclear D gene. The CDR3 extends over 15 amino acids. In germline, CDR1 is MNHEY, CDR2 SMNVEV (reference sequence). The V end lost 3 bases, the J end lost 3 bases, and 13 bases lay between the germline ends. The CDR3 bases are TGTGCCAGCAGTTTTACAAGGGTTGGGACAGATACGCAGTATTTT. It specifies CASSFTRVGTDTQYF.

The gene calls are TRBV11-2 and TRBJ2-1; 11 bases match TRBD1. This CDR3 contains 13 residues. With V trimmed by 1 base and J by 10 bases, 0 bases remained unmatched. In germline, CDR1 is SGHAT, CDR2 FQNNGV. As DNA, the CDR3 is TGTGCCAGCAGCTTAGGGACAGGGGGCGAGCAGTTCTTC. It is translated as CASSLGTGGEQFF. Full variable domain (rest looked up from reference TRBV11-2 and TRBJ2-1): EAGVAQSPRYKIIEKRQSVAFWCNPISGHATLYWYQQILGQGPKLLIQFQNNGVVDDSQLPKDRFSAERLKGVDSTLKIQPAKLEDSAVYLCASSLGTGGEQFFGPGTRLTVL.

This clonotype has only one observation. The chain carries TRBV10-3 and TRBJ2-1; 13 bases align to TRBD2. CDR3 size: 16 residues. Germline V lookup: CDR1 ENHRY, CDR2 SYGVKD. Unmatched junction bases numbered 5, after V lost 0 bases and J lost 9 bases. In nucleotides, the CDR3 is TGTGCCATCAGTGAGTCACTAGCGGGAGGGGGCGGTGAGCAGTTCTTC. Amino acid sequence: CAISESLAGGGGEQFF.

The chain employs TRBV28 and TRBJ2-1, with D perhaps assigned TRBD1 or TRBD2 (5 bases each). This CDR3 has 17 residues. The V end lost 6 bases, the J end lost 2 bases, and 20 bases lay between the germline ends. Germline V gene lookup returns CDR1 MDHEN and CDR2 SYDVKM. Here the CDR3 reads CASRPRGFSATYNEQFF. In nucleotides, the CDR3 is TGTGCCAGCAGACCTAGGGGTTTTAGCGCTACCTACAATGAGCAGTTCTTC.

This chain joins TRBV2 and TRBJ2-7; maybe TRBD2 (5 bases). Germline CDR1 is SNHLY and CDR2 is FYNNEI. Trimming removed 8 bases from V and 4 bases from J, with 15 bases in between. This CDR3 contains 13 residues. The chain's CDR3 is CASRQRAPYEQYF. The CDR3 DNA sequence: TGTGCCAGCCGTCAGAGGGCTCCTTACGAGCAGTACTTC.

CDR3 nucleotide sequence: TGCGCCAGCAGCGAGCTGACGACGGAGACCCAGTACTTC. Protein product: CASSELTTETQYF. This chain connects TRBV5-1 to TRBJ2-5; D gene ambiguous. V was shortened by 4 bases and J by 5 bases, with 12 bases between the two germline ends. The CDR3 runs 13 residues. CDR1 is SGHRS, CDR2 YFSETQ, per germline. The full variable domain, completed using reference TRBV5-1 and TRBJ2-5, is KAGVTQTPRYLIKTRGQQVTLSCSPISGHRSVSWYQQTPGQGLQFLFEYFSETQRNKGNFPGRFSGRQFSNSRSEMNVSTLELGDSALYLCASSELTTETQYFGPGTRLLVL.

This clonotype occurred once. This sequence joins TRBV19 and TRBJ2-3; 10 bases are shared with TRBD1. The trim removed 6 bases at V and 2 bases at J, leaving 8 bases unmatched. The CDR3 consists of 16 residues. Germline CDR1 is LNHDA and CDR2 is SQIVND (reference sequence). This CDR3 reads CASRTTGTGVTDTQYF. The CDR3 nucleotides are TGTGCCAGTAGAACAACCGGGACAGGGGTCACAGATACGCAGTATTTT.

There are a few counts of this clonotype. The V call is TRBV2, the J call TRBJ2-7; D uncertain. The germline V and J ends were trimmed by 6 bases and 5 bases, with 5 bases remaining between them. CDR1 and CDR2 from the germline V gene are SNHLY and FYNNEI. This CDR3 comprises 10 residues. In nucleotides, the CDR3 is TGTGCCAGCAGAATCGACGAGCAGTACTTC. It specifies CASRIDEQYF.

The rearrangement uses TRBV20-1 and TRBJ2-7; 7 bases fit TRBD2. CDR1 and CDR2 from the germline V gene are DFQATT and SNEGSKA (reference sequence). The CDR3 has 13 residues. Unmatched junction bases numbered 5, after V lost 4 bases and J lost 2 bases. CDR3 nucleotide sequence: TGCAGTGCTACCAGCGGGGCCACCTACGAGCAGTACTTC. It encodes CSATSGATYEQYF.

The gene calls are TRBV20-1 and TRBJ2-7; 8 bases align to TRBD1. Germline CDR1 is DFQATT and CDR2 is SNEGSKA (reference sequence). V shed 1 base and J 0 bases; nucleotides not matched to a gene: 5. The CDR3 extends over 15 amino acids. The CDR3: CSARGQGANSYEQYF. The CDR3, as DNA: TGCAGTGCTAGAGGTCAGGGGGCCAACTCCTACGAGCAGTACTTC.

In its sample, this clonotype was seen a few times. In nucleotides, the CDR3 is TGCAGTGCTAGAGATAGCGGGAGAACCAACACCGGGGAGCTGTTTTTT. The encoded protein is CSARDSGRTNTGELFF. The chain joins TRBV20-1 to TRBJ2-2, with TRBD2 matching over 9 bases. J gave up 2 bases and V 0 bases, and 4 bases lay outside the gene matches. Germline assignment: CDR1 DFQATT and CDR2 SNEGSKA (reference sequence). This CDR3 is 16 amino acids long.

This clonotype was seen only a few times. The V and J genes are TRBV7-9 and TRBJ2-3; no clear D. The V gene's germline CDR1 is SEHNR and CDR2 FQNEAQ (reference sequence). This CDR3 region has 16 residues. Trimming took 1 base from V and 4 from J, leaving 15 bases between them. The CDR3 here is CASSLGLAGGPDTQYF. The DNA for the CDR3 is TGTGCCAGCAGCTTAGGATTGGCAGGCGGCCCAGATACGCAGTATTTT.

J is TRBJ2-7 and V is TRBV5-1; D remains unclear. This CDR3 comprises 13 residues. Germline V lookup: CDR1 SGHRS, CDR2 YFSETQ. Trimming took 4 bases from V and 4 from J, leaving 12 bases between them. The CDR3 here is CASSRQDGYEQYF. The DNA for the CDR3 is TGCGCCAGCAGCCGTCAGGACGGTTACGAGCAGTACTTC. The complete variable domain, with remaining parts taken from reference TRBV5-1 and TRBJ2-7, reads KAGVTQTPRYLIKTRGQQVTLSCSPISGHRSVSWYQQTPGQGLQFLFEYFSETQRNKGNFPGRFSGRQFSNSRSEMNVSTLELGDSALYLCASSRQDGYEQYFGPGTRLTVT.

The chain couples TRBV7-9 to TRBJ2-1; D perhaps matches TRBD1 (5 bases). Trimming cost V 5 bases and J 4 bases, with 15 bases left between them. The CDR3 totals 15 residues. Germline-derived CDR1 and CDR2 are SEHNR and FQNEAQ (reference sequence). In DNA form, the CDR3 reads TGTGCCAGCAGCCTGGGGCGGAGTACTTACAATGAGCAGTTCTTC. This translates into CASSLGRSTYNEQFF.